These T cell receptor beta chains were read from a single sample in a study of response to subunit inactivated influenza vaccine. TCRdb reprocessed the RT-PCR reads with MiXCR, giving one entry per CDR3 protein. The data hold 500,000 to 600,000 distinct CDR3 sequences, with approximately 15% observed a single time. This material consisted of PBMCs from blood, taken 12 days after vaccination. Every receptor here comes from a man aged 50-59 years who received an inactivated influenza vaccine. Both conserved end residues are part of each CDR3. The order of the fields is J gene, V gene, D gene, clone size, CDR3 length, CDR3 DNA, CDR3 protein. D genes are given only for firm matches. Clone size is given for some rows only: seen once, a few or many times, or a class if the clone is expanded.

j_call: TRBJ2-2; v_call: TRBV6-2/TRBV6-3; d_call: TRBD2; clone_size: .; cdr3_length: 14; cdr3_nt: TGTGCCAGCAGTGACCGACTAGCGGTCGGGGAGCTGTTTTTT; cdr3_aa: CASSDRLAVGELFF
j_call: TRBJ2-4; v_call: TRBV6-5; d_call: TRBD1; clone_size: many; cdr3_length: 19; cdr3_nt: TGTGCCAGCAGTTACTCTCTCGGGACAGGGGGCCAAGCCAAAAACATTCAGTACTTC; cdr3_aa: CASSYSLGTGGQAKNIQYF
j_call: TRBJ1-2; v_call: TRBV12-3/TRBV12-4; d_call: TRBD1; clone_size: few; cdr3_length: 15; cdr3_nt: TGTGCCAGCAGTTTAGATAGGGGGCCGTTCTATGGCTACACCTTC; cdr3_aa: CASSLDRGPFYGYTF
j_call: TRBJ2-3; v_call: TRBV9; d_call: .; clone_size: .; cdr3_length: 14; cdr3_nt: TGTGCCAGCAGCGCGTCGATAGCGGCAGATACGCAGTATTTT; cdr3_aa: CASSASIAADTQYF
j_call: TRBJ1-6; v_call: TRBV6-5; d_call: .; clone_size: many; cdr3_length: 14; cdr3_nt: TGTGCCAGCAGTTACTTGCAGGGAGGTTCACCCCTCCACTTT; cdr3_aa: CASSYLQGGSPLHF
j_call: TRBJ2-5; v_call: TRBV7-3; d_call: .; clone_size: .; cdr3_length: 13; cdr3_nt: TGTGCCAGCAGCTTAAACAGGGAGGGGACCCAGTACTTC; cdr3_aa: CASSLNREGTQYF
j_call: TRBJ2-1; v_call: TRBV20-1; d_call: .; clone_size: .; cdr3_length: 13; cdr3_nt: TGCAGTGCGTACGAAAGCGGGTACAATGAGCAGTTCTTC; cdr3_aa: CSAYESGYNEQFF
j_call: TRBJ2-1; v_call: TRBV7-9; d_call: .; clone_size: few; cdr3_length: 15; cdr3_nt: TGTGCCAGCAGCTTAATACAGGGACCTGCTGCTGAGCAGTTCTTC; cdr3_aa: CASSLIQGPAAEQFF
j_call: TRBJ2-1; v_call: TRBV5-1; d_call: .; clone_size: .; cdr3_length: 15; cdr3_nt: TGCGCCAGCAGCTTGGGCTCAAATATTTACAATGAGCAGTTCTTC; cdr3_aa: CASSLGSNIYNEQFF
j_call: TRBJ2-1; v_call: TRBV10-3; d_call: TRBD1; clone_size: .; cdr3_length: 17; cdr3_nt: TGTGCCATCAGTGAGTCGTTTGTACAGGGGGGTCGCAATGAGCAGTTCTTC; cdr3_aa: CAISESFVQGGRNEQFF
j_call: TRBJ1-6; v_call: TRBV3-1; d_call: .; clone_size: .; cdr3_length: 14; cdr3_nt: TGTGCCAGCAGCCAAGTGGCCCGCAATTCACCCCTCCACTTT; cdr3_aa: CASSQVARNSPLHF
j_call: TRBJ2-3; v_call: TRBV12-3/TRBV12-4; d_call: .; clone_size: few; cdr3_length: 15; cdr3_nt: TGTGCCAGCAGCACGGTGGGGGGATACACAGATACGCAGTATTTT; cdr3_aa: CASSTVGGYTDTQYF
j_call: TRBJ2-7; v_call: TRBV2; d_call: TRBD2; clone_size: .; cdr3_length: 14; cdr3_nt: TGTGCCAGCCGGACTAGCGGATGGTCCTACGAGCAGTACTTC; cdr3_aa: CASRTSGWSYEQYF
j_call: TRBJ1-1; v_call: TRBV11-2; d_call: .; clone_size: few; cdr3_length: 11; cdr3_nt: TGTGCCAGCAGCTTCTGGGGTGAAGCTTTCTTT; cdr3_aa: CASSFWGEAFF
j_call: TRBJ2-7; v_call: TRBV28; d_call: TRBD1; clone_size: few; cdr3_length: 14; cdr3_nt: TGTGCCACCCTTCAAGGGGGCGCGAAGGGCGAGCAGTACTTC; cdr3_aa: CATLQGGAKGEQYF
j_call: TRBJ1-6; v_call: TRBV5-1; d_call: .; clone_size: few; cdr3_length: 15; cdr3_nt: TGCGCCAGCAGCTTGGACGGGAGATATAATTCACCCCTCCACTTT; cdr3_aa: CASSLDGRYNSPLHF
j_call: TRBJ1-6; v_call: TRBV6-2/TRBV6-3; d_call: .; clone_size: few; cdr3_length: 15; cdr3_nt: TGTGCCAGCAGGAGGGGAGTGTCGGAGAATTCACCCCTCCACTTT; cdr3_aa: CASRRGVSENSPLHF
j_call: TRBJ2-3; v_call: TRBV7-7; d_call: TRBD2; clone_size: .; cdr3_length: 13; cdr3_nt: TGTGCTAGCAGCGCGGGCGGGAGGGATACGCAGTATTTT; cdr3_aa: CASSAGGRDTQYF
j_call: TRBJ1-6; v_call: TRBV3-1; d_call: .; clone_size: .; cdr3_length: 15; cdr3_nt: TGTGCCAGCAGCCAAGACTGGGGAAATAGGTCACCCCTCCACTTT; cdr3_aa: CASSQDWGNRSPLHF
j_call: TRBJ1-2; v_call: TRBV27; d_call: .; clone_size: few; cdr3_length: 16; cdr3_nt: TGTGCCAGCAGTCCCAACCCCTCAGGGGCTGACTATGGCTACACCTTC; cdr3_aa: CASSPNPSGADYGYTF
j_call: TRBJ2-7; v_call: TRBV20-1; d_call: TRBD1; clone_size: few; cdr3_length: 15; cdr3_nt: TGCAGTGTTCAAGCGGGACAGGGAGTCGGAGACGAGCAGTACTTC; cdr3_aa: CSVQAGQGVGDEQYF
j_call: TRBJ1-1; v_call: TRBV5-1; d_call: .; clone_size: few; cdr3_length: 16; cdr3_nt: TGCGCCAGCAGTCCGGGTACGGGGGGCACGAACACTGAAGCTTTCTTT; cdr3_aa: CASSPGTGGTNTEAFF
j_call: TRBJ2-5; v_call: TRBV6-2/TRBV6-3; d_call: TRBD2; clone_size: .; cdr3_length: 17; cdr3_nt: TGTGCCAGCAGTCCACGGACTAGCGGGAGGAAGCAAGAGACCCAGTACTTC; cdr3_aa: CASSPRTSGRKQETQYF
j_call: TRBJ2-1; v_call: TRBV20-1; d_call: TRBD2; clone_size: .; cdr3_length: 14; cdr3_nt: TGCAGTGCTAGAGATTTGAGCGGGAGCATTGAGCAGTTCTTC; cdr3_aa: CSARDLSGSIEQFF
j_call: TRBJ2-1; v_call: TRBV6-5; d_call: .; clone_size: .; cdr3_length: 14; cdr3_nt: TGTGCCAGCAGTTACTTGGGTCCGCCGGCTGAGCAGTTCTTC; cdr3_aa: CASSYLGPPAEQFF
j_call: TRBJ2-1; v_call: TRBV5-8; d_call: TRBD2; clone_size: .; cdr3_length: 17; cdr3_nt: TGTGCCAGCAGCCCGAGACAGGGACTAGCGGCAGGCAATGAGCAGTTCTTC; cdr3_aa: CASSPRQGLAAGNEQFF
j_call: TRBJ1-5; v_call: TRBV12-3/TRBV12-4; d_call: TRBD1; clone_size: .; cdr3_length: 14; cdr3_nt: TGTGCCAGCAGCCGGACAGGAAATAATCAGCCCCAGCATTTT; cdr3_aa: CASSRTGNNQPQHF
j_call: TRBJ2-3; v_call: TRBV5-1; d_call: .; clone_size: .; cdr3_length: 16; cdr3_nt: TGCGCCAGCAGCTTGGCTCCGGGAATTGGGACAGATACGCAGTATTTT; cdr3_aa: CASSLAPGIGTDTQYF
j_call: TRBJ2-5; v_call: TRBV5-1; d_call: .; clone_size: few; cdr3_length: 15; cdr3_nt: TGCGCCAGCAGCTTGCGGGGTAGCGTCGAAGAGACCCAGTACTTC; cdr3_aa: CASSLRGSVEETQYF
j_call: TRBJ2-2; v_call: TRBV5-1; d_call: .; clone_size: .; cdr3_length: 15; cdr3_nt: TGCGCCAGCAGGCCCACAGGGACGAACACCGGGGAGCTGTTTTTT; cdr3_aa: CASRPTGTNTGELFF
j_call: TRBJ2-5; v_call: TRBV12-3/TRBV12-4; d_call: TRBD1; clone_size: few; cdr3_length: 15; cdr3_nt: TGTGCCAGCACCGATGGGACAGGGGGGAGAGAGACCCAGTACTTC; cdr3_aa: CASTDGTGGRETQYF
j_call: TRBJ1-1; v_call: TRBV7-9; d_call: .; clone_size: .; cdr3_length: 14; cdr3_nt: TGTGCCAGCAGCTTAGGGGGGGAAACAAATGAAGCTTTCTTT; cdr3_aa: CASSLGGETNEAFF
j_call: TRBJ2-5; v_call: TRBV6-2/TRBV6-3; d_call: .; clone_size: .; cdr3_length: 14; cdr3_nt: TGTGCCAGCAGACCCGATAGGGTCCAAGAGACCCAGTACTTC; cdr3_aa: CASRPDRVQETQYF
j_call: TRBJ2-1; v_call: TRBV3-1; d_call: .; clone_size: few; cdr3_length: 11; cdr3_nt: TGTGCCAGCAGCGAAAACCAGGAGCAGTTCTTC; cdr3_aa: CASSENQEQFF
j_call: TRBJ1-5; v_call: TRBV7-8; d_call: .; clone_size: .; cdr3_length: 14; cdr3_nt: TGTGCCAGCAGCTTAGCTGGCGGTTATCAGCCCCAGCATTTT; cdr3_aa: CASSLAGGYQPQHF
j_call: TRBJ2-2; v_call: TRBV12-3/TRBV12-4; d_call: .; clone_size: .; cdr3_length: 17; cdr3_nt: TGTGCCAGCAGTTTAGCCGGGCTAGCTCCCCAGGGCGGGGAGCTGTTTTTT; cdr3_aa: CASSLAGLAPQGGELFF
j_call: TRBJ1-5; v_call: TRBV7-8; d_call: TRBD1; clone_size: few; cdr3_length: 15; cdr3_nt: TGTGCCAGCAGCCAACAGGGACAGGCCAATCAGCCCCAGCATTTT; cdr3_aa: CASSQQGQANQPQHF
j_call: TRBJ2-7; v_call: TRBV20-1; d_call: .; clone_size: few; cdr3_length: 13; cdr3_nt: TGCAGTGCTAGAGATCTCCTAACAGCCGAGCAGTACTTC; cdr3_aa: CSARDLLTAEQYF
j_call: TRBJ2-7; v_call: TRBV5-1; d_call: .; clone_size: few; cdr3_length: 15; cdr3_nt: TGCGCCAGCAGCCCTTGGGTTTTTAGCTCCTACGAGCAGTACTTC; cdr3_aa: CASSPWVFSSYEQYF
j_call: TRBJ2-1; v_call: TRBV20-1; d_call: .; clone_size: few; cdr3_length: 15; cdr3_nt: TGCAGTGCTACCCTAGACAGGTATCCGTGGAATGAGCAGTTCTTC; cdr3_aa: CSATLDRYPWNEQFF
j_call: TRBJ2-3; v_call: TRBV5-1; d_call: TRBD2; clone_size: .; cdr3_length: 16; cdr3_nt: TGCGCCAGCAGCTTGTTGACTAGCGGGGGGTCAGATACGCAGTATTTT; cdr3_aa: CASSLLTSGGSDTQYF
j_call: TRBJ1-2; v_call: TRBV4-1; d_call: .; clone_size: .; cdr3_length: 15; cdr3_nt: TGCGCCAGCAGCCCGTATCGGCAGGTGGTTGATGGCTACACCTTC; cdr3_aa: CASSPYRQVVDGYTF
j_call: TRBJ1-5; v_call: TRBV6-1; d_call: .; clone_size: many; cdr3_length: 13; cdr3_nt: TGTGCCAGCACGGAGACTCTCTCTCAGCCCCAGCATTTT; cdr3_aa: CASTETLSQPQHF
j_call: TRBJ1-1; v_call: TRBV6-2/TRBV6-3; d_call: .; clone_size: few; cdr3_length: 15; cdr3_nt: TGTGCCAGCAGTTACTCTTGGGGTAGAGACACTGAAGCTTTCTTT; cdr3_aa: CASSYSWGRDTEAFF
j_call: TRBJ2-7; v_call: TRBV20-1; d_call: .; clone_size: few; cdr3_length: 15; cdr3_nt: TGCAGTGCTAGAGATGCCGCAGGTCTGCTATACGAGCAGTACTTC; cdr3_aa: CSARDAAGLLYEQYF
j_call: TRBJ1-1; v_call: TRBV12-3/TRBV12-4; d_call: .; clone_size: many; cdr3_length: 14; cdr3_nt: TGTGCCAGCAGTCCGGGACGGCCCGGGACTGAAGCTTTCTTT; cdr3_aa: CASSPGRPGTEAFF
j_call: TRBJ2-7; v_call: TRBV29-1; d_call: .; clone_size: few; cdr3_length: 9; cdr3_nt: TGCAGCGTTGGCTCCGAGCAGTACTTC; cdr3_aa: CSVGSEQYF
j_call: TRBJ1-5; v_call: TRBV20-1; d_call: .; clone_size: once; cdr3_length: 14; cdr3_nt: TGCAGTGCTAGAGGGGTATTAGGGGATCAGCCCCAGCATTTT; cdr3_aa: CSARGVLGDQPQHF
j_call: TRBJ2-1; v_call: TRBV7-6; d_call: TRBD2; clone_size: once; cdr3_length: 16; cdr3_nt: TGTGCCAGCAGCTTAGAGGGCGGGGGGCCCTACAATGAGCAGTTCTTC; cdr3_aa: CASSLEGGGPYNEQFF
j_call: TRBJ2-7; v_call: TRBV4-1; d_call: .; clone_size: few; cdr3_length: 13; cdr3_nt: TGCGCCAGCAGCCAAACCACGAGCTACGAGCAGTACTTC; cdr3_aa: CASSQTTSYEQYF
j_call: TRBJ2-3; v_call: TRBV5-1; d_call: .; clone_size: .; cdr3_length: 13; cdr3_nt: TGCGCCAGCAGCTTGGACATGCCAGATACGCAGTATTTT; cdr3_aa: CASSLDMPDTQYF
j_call: TRBJ1-1; v_call: TRBV6-1; d_call: .; clone_size: .; cdr3_length: 16; cdr3_nt: TGTGCCAGCAGAGAAAACAAGGGAATGATGGACACTGAAGCTTTCTTT; cdr3_aa: CASRENKGMMDTEAFF
j_call: TRBJ2-2; v_call: TRBV4-2; d_call: .; clone_size: few; cdr3_length: 17; cdr3_nt: TGTGCCAGCAGCCAAGATTGGGAAATAGGTGCCACCGGGGAGCTGTTTTTT; cdr3_aa: CASSQDWEIGATGELFF
j_call: TRBJ1-3; v_call: TRBV28; d_call: .; clone_size: .; cdr3_length: 15; cdr3_nt: TGTGCCAGCAGTTTGGTATCAGGGGCTGGAAACACCATGTATTTT; cdr3_aa: CASSLVSGAGNTMYF
j_call: TRBJ1-4; v_call: TRBV10-3; d_call: .; clone_size: many; cdr3_length: 12; cdr3_nt: TGTGCCATCAGTGAGCCTAATGAAAAACTGTTTTTT; cdr3_aa: CAISEPNEKLFF
j_call: TRBJ2-1; v_call: TRBV6-2/TRBV6-3; d_call: .; clone_size: .; cdr3_length: 15; cdr3_nt: TGTGCCAGCAGTTTTCAGGGGCGAGGGTACAATGAGCAGTTCTTC; cdr3_aa: CASSFQGRGYNEQFF
j_call: TRBJ1-2; v_call: TRBV24-1; d_call: TRBD1; clone_size: few; cdr3_length: 16; cdr3_nt: TGTGCCACCAGTGACCGACCGGGACAGGGCCCCTATGGCTACACCTTC; cdr3_aa: CATSDRPGQGPYGYTF
j_call: TRBJ2-1; v_call: TRBV6-4; d_call: .; clone_size: .; cdr3_length: 13; cdr3_nt: TGTGCCAGCAGCCCGGACGGCCACAATGAGCAGTTCTTC; cdr3_aa: CASSPDGHNEQFF
j_call: TRBJ2-7; v_call: TRBV5-1; d_call: TRBD1; clone_size: many; cdr3_length: 14; cdr3_nt: TGCGCCAGCAGCTTCGGGGACAGAGCCTACGAGCAGTACTTC; cdr3_aa: CASSFGDRAYEQYF
j_call: TRBJ2-6; v_call: TRBV15; d_call: .; clone_size: few; cdr3_length: 16; cdr3_nt: TGTGCCACCAGCAGATTTGCTTTCGGTGGGGCCAACGTCCTGACTTTC; cdr3_aa: CATSRFAFGGANVLTF